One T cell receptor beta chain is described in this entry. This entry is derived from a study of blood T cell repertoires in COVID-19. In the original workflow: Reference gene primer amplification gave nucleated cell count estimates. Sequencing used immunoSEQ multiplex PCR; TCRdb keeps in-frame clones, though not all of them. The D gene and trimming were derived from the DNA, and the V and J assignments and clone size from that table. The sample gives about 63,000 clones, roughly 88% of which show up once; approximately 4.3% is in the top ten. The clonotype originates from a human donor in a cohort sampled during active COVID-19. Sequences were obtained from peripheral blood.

CDR3 in amino acids: CASNERGTYNEQFF. DNA of the CDR3: TGTGCCAGCAACGAGCGGGGTACCTACAATGAGCAGTTCTTC. The V and J genes are TRBV6-5 and TRBJ2-1, with 7 bases aligning to TRBD2. The junction had 5 bases not matched to a gene; V was cut back by 7 bases and J by 2 bases. CDR1 is MNHEY and CDR2 is SVGAGI in the germline V gene. This CDR3 is 14 amino acids long.